A selection of T cell receptor beta chains follows, all from one sample in a study of shared clonotypes between healthy human individuals. TCRdb keeps only in-frame clones here, not all; method: immunoSEQ multiplex PCR. Seen here are approximately 1.5 million clones, 98% observed once, and the top ten hold over 0.3%. The sample taken for sequencing was naive CD4+ T cells sorted from blood. Every receptor here comes from a man aged 30-40 years in good health. Both conserved end residues are part of each CDR3. The order of the fields is J gene, clone size, D gene, V gene, CDR3 DNA, CDR3 protein. A D gene is named only where the DNA matches it firmly. The size of a clone is reported for some rows only, either as once, few or many, or as a class for expanded clones.

>TRBJ1-5|.|.|TRBV15
TGTGCCACCAGCAAGCAGGGAGTTCGGAATCAGCCCCAGCATTTT
CATSKQGVRNQPQHF
>TRBJ2-1|.|TRBD2|TRBV11-2
TGTGCCAGCAGATCGCTGCCGCGGCGGGGGAATCGCTCCTACAATGAGCAGTTCTTC
CASRSLPRRGNRSYNEQFF
>TRBJ2-7|once|.|TRBV27
TGTGCCAGCAGTCCCGGCAGGGTCTCCTACGAGCAGTACTTC
CASSPGRVSYEQYF
>TRBJ1-5|.|.|TRBV9
TGTGCCAGCAGCGTATCAGGAGGGAATCAGCCCCAGCATTTT
CASSVSGGNQPQHF
>TRBJ2-5|.|TRBD2|TRBV27
TGTGCCAGCATATTCCGGCGGGAGGGCCTGTATTTTGAGTTAGTCTGGAGCAGGGAGACCCAGTACTTC
CASIFRREGLYFELVWSRETQYF
>TRBJ2-3|.|.|TRBV12-5
TGTGCTAGTGCCAGGCGAGATACGCAGTATTTT
CASARRDTQYF
>TRBJ2-7|.|.|TRBV6-4
TGTGCCAGCAGTCGGGACTTGGGATCCTACGAGCAGTACTTC
CASSRDLGSYEQYF
>TRBJ1-2|.|.|TRBV10-3
TGTGCCATGCAGGCCAGTGGACTCTATGGCTACACCTTC
CAMQASGLYGYTF
>TRBJ2-1|.|.|TRBV7-2
TGTGCCAGCACCTCAAAGCAGAACTCCTACAATGAGCAGTTCTTC
CASTSKQNSYNEQFF
>TRBJ2-3|.|.|TRBV21-1
TGTGCCAGCAGCAAAGATGGGACAGAGGGAACAGATACGCAGTATTTT
CASSKDGTEGTDTQYF
>TRBJ2-1|.|.|TRBV5-4
TGTGCCAGCAGCTTGGAACTAGCTCGGAGCTCCTACAATGAGCAGTTCTTC
CASSLELARSSYNEQFF
>TRBJ2-3|.|TRBD1|TRBV10-3
TGTGCCATCAGTGAGTCTGCAACGGGACAGAATACGCAGTATTTT
CAISESATGQNTQYF
>TRBJ1-3|.|.|TRBV7-9
TGTGCCAGCAGTGGCAGGAGCTCTGGAAACACCATATATTTT
CASSGRSSGNTIYF
>TRBJ2-1|.|.|TRBV27
TGTGCCAGCAGTTTTACCGGGACATCCTACAATGAGCAGTTCTTC
CASSFTGTSYNEQFF
>TRBJ1-5|.|.|TRBV9
TGTGCCAGCAGCCGAAGATTAGATCAGCCCCAGCATTTT
CASSRRLDQPQHF
>TRBJ2-1|.|TRBD1|TRBV6-5
TGTGCCAGCAGTTGGACCCGGGACAGCTACAATGAGCAGTTCTTC
CASSWTRDSYNEQFF
>TRBJ2-7|once|.|TRBV4-1
TGCGCCAGCAGCCAGGGACTGACCGGACCCCCCTACGAGCAGTACTTC
CASSQGLTGPPYEQYF
>TRBJ1-1|.|.|TRBV11-3
TGTGCCAGCTCCAGCAGCATAGGTGGACGTTTGAACACTGAAGCTTTCTTT
CASSSSIGGRLNTEAFF
>TRBJ2-1|.|.|TRBV6-6
TGTGCCAGCAGCTCCGGAGAGGGAACCAATGAGCAGTTCTTC
CASSSGEGTNEQFF
>TRBJ1-1|.|.|TRBV30
TGTGCCTGGAGTGCCCGAGGCCGGCGGGGCCGATACACTGAAGCTTTCTTT
CAWSARGRRGRYTEAFF
>TRBJ1-1|.|.|TRBV4-1
TGCGCCAGCAGCCAAGCCCAGGAGGCGTCTGCTTTCTTT
CASSQAQEASAFF
>TRBJ1-2|.|TRBD1|TRBV20-1
TGCAGTGCTATCACCGGGACAGGGACCACCTTC
CSAITGTGTTF
>TRBJ2-5|.|.|TRBV29-1
TGCAGCCCAAGTCAGGGGCTGAAGGGGACCCAGTACTTC
CSPSQGLKGTQYF
>TRBJ2-5|once|TRBD2|TRBV7-6
TGTGCCAGCAGCTTTCGGACTAGCGGGGCCCTGCCCCCTTTCCAAGAGACCCAGTACTTC
CASSFRTSGALPPFQETQYF
>TRBJ2-7|once|TRBD1|TRBV6-5
TGTGCCAGCGGCAGGACAGGGGTAAAATCCTACGAGCAGTACTTC
CASGRTGVKSYEQYF
>TRBJ2-1|.|.|TRBV18
TGTGCCAGCTCATTTGGCTCGGCGACAACCTACAATGAGCAGTTCTTC
CASSFGSATTYNEQFF
>TRBJ2-2|.|.|TRBV18
TGTGCCAGCTCACCTCCGGGGGTCTCCCCTTATAACACCGGGGAGCTGTTTTTT
CASSPPGVSPYNTGELFF
>TRBJ2-3|once|.|TRBV11-3
TGTGCCAGCAGCTCCCCCCCGACAGATACGCAGTATTTT
CASSSPPTDTQYF
>TRBJ2-1|.|.|TRBV5-1
TGCGCCAGCAGCTTGGAACTAGAGTCCCGTGAGCAGTTCTTC
CASSLELESREQFF
>TRBJ2-1|.|.|TRBV11-1
TGTGCCAGCAGCCAAACCCTAGACACAGGGTACAATGAGCAGTTCTTC
CASSQTLDTGYNEQFF
>TRBJ1-2|.|TRBD1|TRBV7-9
TGTGCCAGCAGCTGGGACAGGGGGGAGATCGGCTACACCTTC
CASSWDRGEIGYTF
>TRBJ2-1|.|TRBD2|TRBV9
TGTGCCAGCAGCGTAGATCCATCGGGAGGATTATACAATGAGCAGTTCTTC
CASSVDPSGGLYNEQFF
>TRBJ1-2|.|.|TRBV10-3
TGTGCCATGCGACGGGGGCAGGGTGACTATGGCTACACCTTC
CAMRRGQGDYGYTF
>TRBJ2-7|.|.|TRBV29-1
TGCAGCGTTGGGGCGTCCGAGCAGTACTTC
CSVGASEQYF
>TRBJ1-5|.|.|TRBV19
TGTGCCAGTAGTATAGGAACAGGCGGAGTGCCCCAGCATTTT
CASSIGTGGVPQHF
>TRBJ2-4|once|TRBD2|TRBV2
TGTGCCAGCATCGGGACTAGCGGGGCCTTTATTCAGTACTTC
CASIGTSGAFIQYF
>TRBJ1-2|few|.|TRBV2
TGTGCCAGCAGGGATACAGGCTATGGCTACACCTTC
CASRDTGYGYTF
>TRBJ2-3|once|.|TRBV2
TGTGCCAGCAGCGGGAACCAAGGCTTATTGAATACGCAGTATTTT
CASSGNQGLLNTQYF
>TRBJ2-7|.|TRBD2|TRBV4-1
TGCGCCAGCAGCCAAACGTCTCGGGAGGCCGGTCCCTACGAGCAGTACTTC
CASSQTSREAGPYEQYF
>TRBJ1-2|.|.|TRBV28
TGTGCCAGCAGTTTACGATTCCAGGAGTTAAACTATGGCTACACCTTC
CASSLRFQELNYGYTF
>TRBJ1-1|.|.|TRBV25-1
TGTGCCAGCAGCGCAGGAGATTTGGGCTCGAACACTGAAGCTTTCTTT
CASSAGDLGSNTEAFF
>TRBJ2-5|.|.|TRBV7-7
TGTGCCAGCAGCCCAGGCTTCACAGGGCAAGAGACCCAGTACTTC
CASSPGFTGQETQYF
>TRBJ2-3|.|.|TRBV5-1
TGCGCCAGCAGCCTACAGGGATTTACTAGCACAGATACGCAGTATTTT
CASSLQGFTSTDTQYF
>TRBJ2-7|.|.|TRBV28
TGTGCCATCAGCGGCTCCTACGAGCAGTACTTC
CAISGSYEQYF
>TRBJ2-7|.|.|TRBV11-2
TGTGCCAGCAGCTTATGGCAGGCACTGAACTCCTACGAGCAGTACTTC
CASSLWQALNSYEQYF